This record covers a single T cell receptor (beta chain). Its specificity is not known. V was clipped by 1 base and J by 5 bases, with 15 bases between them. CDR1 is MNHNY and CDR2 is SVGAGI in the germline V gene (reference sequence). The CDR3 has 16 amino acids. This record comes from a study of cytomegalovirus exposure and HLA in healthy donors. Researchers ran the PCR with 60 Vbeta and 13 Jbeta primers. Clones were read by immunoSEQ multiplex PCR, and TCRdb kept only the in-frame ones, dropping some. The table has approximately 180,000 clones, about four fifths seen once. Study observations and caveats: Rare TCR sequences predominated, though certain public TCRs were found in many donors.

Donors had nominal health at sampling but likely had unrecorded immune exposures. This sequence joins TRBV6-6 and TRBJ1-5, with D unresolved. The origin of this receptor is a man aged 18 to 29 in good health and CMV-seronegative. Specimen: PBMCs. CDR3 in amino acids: CASSYYYREKDQPQHF. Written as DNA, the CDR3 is TGTGCCAGCAGTTACTATTACAGAGAAAAAGATCAGCCCCAGCATTTT.